This TCR beta chain comes out of a study of blood T cells in healthy people across ages. The wider study: Template-switching capture recovered about one barcoded beta molecule per two T cells. Study conclusions and caveats: Considered underestimates were the diversity estimates obtained from one million T cells. Since the PBMCs were unsorted, naive and antigen-experienced cells could not be conclusively compared.

The sample holds a few counts of this clonotype. What it recognizes is unknown. The authors ran a second PCR of about 6 to 11 cycles using a sample-barcoded 5' primer and a J-beta primer mix. TCRdb fed the 5' RACE reads into MiXCR, producing one record per CDR3 protein. The profile shows around 990,000 distinct CDR3 sequences, roughly two fifths of them singletons. Trimming at V came to 4 bases and at J to 5 bases, leaving 9 bases not matched to a gene. Germline CDR1 and CDR2: MNHEY and SMNVEV (reference sequence). CDR3 length: 15 residues. The TCR comes from a man between 18 and 29 years old in good health. Sequenced sample: blood. The J gene is TRBJ2-3, the V gene TRBV27; TRBD2 matches at 7 bases. DNA of the CDR3: TGTGCCAGCAGTTCGGGGGGACCTCAAGAAGATACGCAGTATTTT. Translation: CASSSGGPQEDTQYF.